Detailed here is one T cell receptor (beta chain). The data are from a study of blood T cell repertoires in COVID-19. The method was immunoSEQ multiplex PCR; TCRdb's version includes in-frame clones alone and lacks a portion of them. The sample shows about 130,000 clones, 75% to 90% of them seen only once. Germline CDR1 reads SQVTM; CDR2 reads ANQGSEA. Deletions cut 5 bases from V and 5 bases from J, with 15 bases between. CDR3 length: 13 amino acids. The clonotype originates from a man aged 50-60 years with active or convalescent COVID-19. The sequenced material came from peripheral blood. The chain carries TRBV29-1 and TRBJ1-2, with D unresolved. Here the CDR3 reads CSVFEDYPYGYTF. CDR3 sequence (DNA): TGCAGCGTTTTTGAGGACTACCCGTATGGCTACACCTTC.